These 5 T cell receptor beta chains were all obtained from the same sample, sequenced in a study of T cell responses to AZD1222 COVID-19 vaccine. This table comes from immunoSEQ multiplex PCR, and its TCRdb copy is limited to in-frame clones, with some not included. In the table there are fewer than 150,000 clones, approximately 91% of which are singletons. The specimen was peripheral blood, collected 28 days after the second AZD1222 dose. These TCRs come from an adult who received the AZD1222 COVID-19 vaccine.

This chain joins TRBV5-1 and TRBJ1-2; maybe TRBD1 (5 bases). The germline V gene encodes CDR1 SGHRS and CDR2 YFSETQ. Trimming took 9 bases from V and 6 from J, leaving 18 bases between them. This CDR3 spans 13 amino acids. CDR3 region: CATRGGSNDGYTF. The CDR3 coding sequence is TGCGCCACCCGGGGGGGTTCGAACGATGGCTACACCTTC.

This clone was seen just once. The V and J genes are TRBV4-3 and TRBJ1-4; a weak D match, TRBD1 (6 bases). In germline, CDR1 is LGHNA, CDR2 YSLEER. V was clipped by 2 bases and J by 10 bases, with 23 bases between them. CDR3 length equals 17 residues. The CDR3 here is CASSQWEGEGGLGKLFF. The DNA of the CDR3 is TGCGCCAGCAGCCAATGGGAGGGGGAGGGCGGTTTGGGAAAACTGTTTTTT.

V is TRBV5-4 and J is TRBJ2-3; no definite D call. This CDR3 comprises 12 residues. Germline assignment: CDR1 SGHNT and CDR2 YYREEE (reference sequence). Trimming stripped 4 bases from V and 3 bases from J, with 6 bases between. The CDR3 nucleotides are TGTGCCAGCAGCGCCGGGACAGATACGCAGTATTTT. It encodes CASSAGTDTQYF.

V usage is TRBV27 and J usage is TRBJ2-6; D perhaps matches TRBD2 (5 bases). Germline V CDR1 and CDR2: MNHEY, SMNVEV (reference sequence). Between the trimmed V and J ends, which lost 2 bases and 0 bases, there was a span of 11 bases. The CDR3 covers 17 residues. In DNA, the CDR3 is TGTGCCAGCAGTTTAAGAGCTGGAGGCTCTGGGGCCAACGTCCTGACTTTC. Protein sequence: CASSLRAGGSGANVLTF.

The chain combines TRBV5-4 with TRBJ2-7; D might be TRBD2 (5 bases). Trimming cost V 4 bases and J 5 bases, with 13 bases left between them. The CDR3 length is 13 residues. Germline V gene sequence: CDR1 SGHNT, CDR2 YYREEE (reference sequence). CDR3 amino acids: CASSGAVGNEQYF. The DNA for the CDR3 is TGTGCCAGCAGCGGTGCTGTCGGGAACGAGCAGTACTTC.